This is a list of T cell receptor beta chains from one sample in a study of CD8 T cells in ankylosing spondylitis. Using its own MiXCR run on the 5' RACE reads, TCRdb lists one record per CDR3 protein. The table records hundreds of thousands of distinct CDR3 sequences, more than 25% of them present only once. Material for sequencing was blood, either unsorted or a sorted T cell fraction (not recorded which). The source is a male donor with ankylosing spondylitis or in good health (not recorded which). Each CDR3 is given with its conserved first and last residue. Clone size is shown for a subset of rows, as once, few, many or a class of expanded clone.

CDR3: CSATGGTDTQYF; J: TRBJ2-3; V: TRBV20-1; size: few
CDR3: CSVEDPPASGGLWNEQFF; J: TRBJ2-1; V: TRBV29-1; size: -
CDR3: CASSLDSPGDTQYF; J: TRBJ2-3; V: TRBV12-3/TRBV12-4; size: few
CDR3: CASSDLGNEQFF; J: TRBJ2-1; V: TRBV6-4; size: -
CDR3: CASSPWTAHGNTEAFF; J: TRBJ1-1; V: TRBV11-2; size: few
CDR3: CSAPDQGSNQPQHF; J: TRBJ1-5; V: TRBV20-1; size: few
CDR3: CASTGGQSNTEAFF; J: TRBJ1-1; V: TRBV9; size: -
CDR3: CASSWTQGRDTQYF; J: TRBJ2-3; V: TRBV7-9; size: many
CDR3: CSVAQGNEQFF; J: TRBJ2-1; V: TRBV29-1; size: -
CDR3: CASSLGQASSYEQYF; J: TRBJ2-7; V: TRBV3-1; size: -
CDR3: CASSLTGLAGLTGELFF; J: TRBJ2-2; V: TRBV11-2; size: -
CDR3: CASSFEGTQETQYF; J: TRBJ2-5; V: TRBV9; size: -
CDR3: CASSGLTGTSGETQYF; J: TRBJ2-5; V: TRBV7-2; size: few
CDR3: CASSLGGEGNQPQHF; J: TRBJ1-5; V: TRBV5-6; size: few
CDR3: CASSLVVQGHNEQFF; J: TRBJ2-1; V: TRBV12-3/TRBV12-4; size: few
CDR3: CASSAGFGDTQYF; J: TRBJ2-3; V: TRBV10-1; size: few
CDR3: CSARDEGRVETQYF; J: TRBJ2-5; V: TRBV20-1; size: few
CDR3: CASRIGTSGKLFF; J: TRBJ1-4; V: TRBV12-3/TRBV12-4; size: -
CDR3: CAISVAGLHNYGYTF; J: TRBJ1-2; V: TRBV10-3; size: -
CDR3: CASSLGSVSFVHF; J: TRBJ2-7; V: TRBV12-3/TRBV12-4; size: -
CDR3: CASSFTPSETQYF; J: TRBJ2-5; V: TRBV5-4; size: -
CDR3: CASSPSEEGDTQYF; J: TRBJ2-3; V: TRBV6-4; size: few
CDR3: CASSLGGLAGGVEKLFF; J: TRBJ1-4; V: TRBV5-6; size: -
CDR3: CASGPSGGGYEQYF; J: TRBJ2-7; V: TRBV27; size: -
CDR3: CASSFGQGAKNTEAFF; J: TRBJ1-1; V: TRBV5-6; size: few
CDR3: CASRIQGQGGYTF; J: TRBJ1-2; V: TRBV6-6; size: -
CDR3: CASSLAGADTQYF; J: TRBJ2-3; V: TRBV7-2; size: many
CDR3: CSAREGSTADTQYF; J: TRBJ2-3; V: TRBV20-1; size: few
CDR3: CASSRTGSRNEQYF; J: TRBJ2-7; V: TRBV7-2; size: -
CDR3: CASSLGGQYYGYTF; J: TRBJ1-2; V: TRBV7-9; size: -
CDR3: CASSLMRGGKETQYF; J: TRBJ2-5; V: TRBV5-1; size: -
CDR3: CSASRGAGGDTQYF; J: TRBJ2-3; V: TRBV20-1; size: -
CDR3: CASSSPGRAEQFF; J: TRBJ2-1; V: TRBV12-3/TRBV12-4; size: -
CDR3: CSAKGQGSEDTEAFF; J: TRBJ1-1; V: TRBV20-1; size: many
CDR3: CASSSLLKGNIQYF; J: TRBJ2-4; V: TRBV27; size: -
CDR3: CSARKDRENYGYTF; J: TRBJ1-2; V: TRBV20-1; size: few
CDR3: CASSLNMRGARGNEQFF; J: TRBJ2-1; V: TRBV5-5; size: -
CDR3: CASSLIAGGYNEQFF; J: TRBJ2-1; V: TRBV7-9; size: many
CDR3: CASSKGWTDYGYTF; J: TRBJ1-2; V: TRBV21-1; size: -
CDR3: CAISETGEGQETQYF; J: TRBJ2-5; V: TRBV10-3; size: -
CDR3: CSVEGAVGDSPYEQYF; J: TRBJ2-7; V: TRBV29-1; size: few
CDR3: CASSGGQGNNEQFF; J: TRBJ2-1; V: TRBV5-1; size: -
CDR3: CASSSTGNGYTF; J: TRBJ1-2; V: TRBV27; size: few
CDR3: CASSEVDRGGKNIQYF; J: TRBJ2-4; V: TRBV2; size: few
CDR3: CSASPPGASTDTQYF; J: TRBJ2-3; V: TRBV20-1; size: few
CDR3: CASERKGLDTQYF; J: TRBJ2-3; V: TRBV6-2/TRBV6-3; size: few
CDR3: CASRPGGANVLTF; J: TRBJ2-6; V: TRBV12-3/TRBV12-4; size: -
CDR3: CSARILGGEQFF; J: TRBJ2-1; V: TRBV20-1; size: -
CDR3: CSVERSGGSRETQYF; J: TRBJ2-5; V: TRBV29-1; size: -
CDR3: CATSRDPTGNTEAFF; J: TRBJ1-1; V: TRBV15; size: -
CDR3: CASSWLNGNTEAFF; J: TRBJ1-1; V: TRBV27; size: once
CDR3: CASSMGQGYSGEQYF; J: TRBJ2-7; V: TRBV5-5; size: few
CDR3: CASIGTGAPQETQYF; J: TRBJ2-5; V: TRBV7-9; size: -